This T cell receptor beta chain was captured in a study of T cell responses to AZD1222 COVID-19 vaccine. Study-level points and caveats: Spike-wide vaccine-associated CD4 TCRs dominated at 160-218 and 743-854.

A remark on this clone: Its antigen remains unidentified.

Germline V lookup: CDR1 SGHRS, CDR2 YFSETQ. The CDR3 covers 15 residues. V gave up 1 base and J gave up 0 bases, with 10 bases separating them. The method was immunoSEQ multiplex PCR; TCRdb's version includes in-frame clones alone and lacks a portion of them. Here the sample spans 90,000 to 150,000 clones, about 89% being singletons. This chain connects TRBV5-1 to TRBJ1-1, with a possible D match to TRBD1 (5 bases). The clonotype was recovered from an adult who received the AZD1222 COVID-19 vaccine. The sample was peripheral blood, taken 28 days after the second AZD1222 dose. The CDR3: CASSLSSGLNTEAFF. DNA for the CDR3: TGCGCCAGCAGCTTGAGTTCGGGACTGAACACTGAAGCTTTCTTT.